This is a list of T cell receptor beta chains from one sample in a study of blood T cell repertoires in COVID-19. The data were produced by immunoSEQ multiplex PCR, yet TCRdb's version contains in-frame clones alone and is incomplete. The table has about 250,000 clones, 70% to 90% seen once. The sample was peripheral blood. The source of these receptors is a woman aged 55-70 years with active or convalescent COVID-19. CDR3s include the opening cysteine and the closing phenylalanine or tryptophan. The order of the fields is clone size, D gene, V gene, J gene, CDR3 protein, CDR3 DNA. D genes are given only for firm matches. Clone size appears in some rows only: once, few, many, or a class for an expanded clone.

clone size: -
D gene: -
V gene: TRBV29-1
J gene: TRBJ2-5
CDR3 protein: CSVRGGNQETQYF
CDR3 DNA: TGCAGCGTGCGTGGAGGCAACCAAGAGACCCAGTACTTC

clone size: once
D gene: TRBD1
V gene: TRBV4-1
J gene: TRBJ2-1
CDR3 protein: CASSPETGGSYNEQFF
CDR3 DNA: TGCGCCAGCAGCCCAGAGACAGGGGGCTCCTACAATGAGCAGTTCTTC

clone size: -
D gene: -
V gene: TRBV6-5
J gene: TRBJ2-3
CDR3 protein: CACGAGSTDTQYF
CDR3 DNA: TGTGCCTGCGGGGCGGGTAGCACAGATACGCAGTATTTT

clone size: -
D gene: -
V gene: TRBV7-5
J gene: TRBJ1-5
CDR3 protein: CARLYRQRSNQPQHF
CDR3 DNA: TGTGCCAGATTATATCGTCAGCGGAGCAATCAGCCCCAGCATTTT

clone size: -
D gene: TRBD2
V gene: TRBV14
J gene: TRBJ2-1
CDR3 protein: CASSRRTSSYNEQFF
CDR3 DNA: TGTGCCAGCAGCCGAAGGACTAGCTCCTACAATGAGCAGTTCTTC

clone size: -
D gene: TRBD1
V gene: TRBV6-6
J gene: TRBJ1-1
CDR3 protein: CASSSQGARNTEAFF
CDR3 DNA: TGTGCCAGCAGTTCACAGGGGGCGCGGAACACTGAAGCTTTCTTT

clone size: -
D gene: TRBD1
V gene: TRBV5-1
J gene: TRBJ2-1
CDR3 protein: CASSFGQGGFNEQFF
CDR3 DNA: TGCGCCAGCAGCTTCGGACAGGGGGGGTTTAATGAGCAGTTCTTC

clone size: -
D gene: -
V gene: TRBV30
J gene: TRBJ2-7
CDR3 protein: CAWKVGHVHEQYF
CDR3 DNA: TGTGCCTGGAAAGTTGGCCACGTCCACGAGCAGTACTTC

clone size: -
D gene: -
V gene: TRBV6-5
J gene: TRBJ1-2
CDR3 protein: CASSKQGGGNTF
CDR3 DNA: TGTGCCAGCAGTAAACAGGGTGGTGGCAACACCTTC

clone size: -
D gene: TRBD1
V gene: TRBV18
J gene: TRBJ2-7
CDR3 protein: CASSPGTGVGEQYF
CDR3 DNA: TGTGCCAGCTCACCCGGGACAGGGGTCGGCGAGCAGTACTTC

clone size: -
D gene: -
V gene: TRBV29-1
J gene: TRBJ2-1
CDR3 protein: CSAEGGAGYNEQFF
CDR3 DNA: TGCAGCGCCGAAGGGGGGGCCGGCTACAATGAGCAGTTCTTC

clone size: -
D gene: -
V gene: TRBV5-1
J gene: TRBJ1-3
CDR3 protein: CASSPYNSGNTIYF
CDR3 DNA: TGCGCCAGCAGCCCGTATAACTCTGGAAACACCATATATTTT

clone size: -
D gene: TRBD1
V gene: TRBV6-2/TRBV6-3
J gene: TRBJ1-6
CDR3 protein: CASSTRDRGYSPLHF
CDR3 DNA: TGTGCCAGCAGTACTCGGGACAGGGGGTATTCACCCCTCCACTTT

clone size: -
D gene: -
V gene: TRBV29-1
J gene: TRBJ2-1
CDR3 protein: CSVVGAQNYNEQFF
CDR3 DNA: TGCAGCGTTGTGGGGGCCCAGAACTACAATGAGCAGTTCTTC

clone size: -
D gene: TRBD2
V gene: TRBV6-4
J gene: TRBJ2-2
CDR3 protein: CASSPWTRSNTGELFF
CDR3 DNA: TGTGCCAGCAGTCCCTGGACTAGATCGAACACCGGGGAGCTGTTTTTT

clone size: -
D gene: TRBD2
V gene: TRBV18
J gene: TRBJ2-3
CDR3 protein: CASSRQAGADTDTQYF
CDR3 DNA: TGTGCCAGCTCACGGCAAGCGGGGGCCGACACAGATACGCAGTATTTT

clone size: -
D gene: -
V gene: TRBV4-1
J gene: TRBJ2-1
CDR3 protein: CASSYRAGGSKDNEQFF
CDR3 DNA: TGCGCCAGCAGCTACAGGGCTGGCGGGAGCAAGGACAATGAGCAGTTCTTC

clone size: -
D gene: -
V gene: TRBV7-9
J gene: TRBJ1-2
CDR3 protein: CASSFSGGANYGYTF
CDR3 DNA: TGTGCCAGCAGCTTTAGTGGAGGGGCTAACTATGGCTACACCTTC

clone size: -
D gene: TRBD2
V gene: TRBV24-1
J gene: TRBJ2-3
CDR3 protein: CATSSREAPGDTQYF
CDR3 DNA: TGTGCCACCAGTTCCCGGGAGGCCCCCGGAGATACGCAGTATTTT

clone size: -
D gene: TRBD1
V gene: TRBV10-2
J gene: TRBJ1-5
CDR3 protein: CASSGHLGQGSNQPQHF
CDR3 DNA: TGCGCCAGCAGTGGGCACCTCGGACAGGGAAGCAATCAGCCCCAGCATTTT

clone size: -
D gene: TRBD1
V gene: TRBV5-1
J gene: TRBJ2-3
CDR3 protein: CASSRDRRSDTQYF
CDR3 DNA: TGCGCCAGCAGCCGGGACAGGAGGTCGGATACGCAGTATTTT

clone size: -
D gene: -
V gene: TRBV18
J gene: TRBJ2-4
CDR3 protein: CASSPQQGRENIQYF
CDR3 DNA: TGTGCCAGCTCACCACAGCAGGGGCGAGAAAACATTCAGTACTTC

clone size: -
D gene: -
V gene: TRBV5-6
J gene: TRBJ2-7
CDR3 protein: CASSFSYGSVYEQYF
CDR3 DNA: TGTGCCAGCAGCTTCTCCTATGGTAGCGTGTACGAGCAGTACTTC